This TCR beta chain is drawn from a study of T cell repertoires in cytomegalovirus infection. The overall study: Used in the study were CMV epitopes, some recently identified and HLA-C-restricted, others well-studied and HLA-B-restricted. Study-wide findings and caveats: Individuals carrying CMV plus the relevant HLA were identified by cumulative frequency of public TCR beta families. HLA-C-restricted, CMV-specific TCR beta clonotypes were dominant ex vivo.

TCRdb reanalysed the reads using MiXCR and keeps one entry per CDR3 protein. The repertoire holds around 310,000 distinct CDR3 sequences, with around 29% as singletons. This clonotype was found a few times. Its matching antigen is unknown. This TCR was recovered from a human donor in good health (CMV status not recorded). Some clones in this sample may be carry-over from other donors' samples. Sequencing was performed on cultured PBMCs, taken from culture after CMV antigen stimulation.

The CDR3 DNA sequence: TGTGCCAGCAGTTTATCGTTCGTGACTAGCGGGAGAGACGACGAGCAGTACTTC. Residues: CASSLSFVTSGRDDEQYF. The genes are TRBV27 and TRBJ2-7; 12 nucleotides agree with TRBD2. Trimming took 0 bases from V and 5 from J; bases not matched to a gene: 11. CDR1 and CDR2 from the germline V gene are MNHEY and SMNVEV (reference sequence). The CDR3 extends over 18 amino acids.